This entry features one T cell receptor (beta chain) sequence. This sample is drawn from a study of blood T cell repertoires in COVID-19. Study context: Samples of COVID-19 (acute and convalescent) were obtained from the United States, Italy and Spain.

Trimming took 7 bases from V and 4 from J; bases not matched to a gene: 7. The CDR3 spans 14 residues. The germline V gene encodes CDR1 SNHLY and CDR2 FYNNEI. Produced via immunoSEQ multiplex PCR; TCRdb's table is partial and in-frame only. The repertoire holds 300,000 or so clones, 85% to 90% seen once, with approximately 1.5% in the top ten. The chain joins TRBV2 to TRBJ1-3, with 7 bases identical to TRBD1. The receptor comes from a woman aged 40 to 55 who had recovered from COVID-19. Sequenced material: peripheral blood. CDR3 nucleotide sequence: TGTGCCAGCACCCCAGGGGGTTTCGGAAACACCATATATTTT. Translation: CASTPGGFGNTIYF.